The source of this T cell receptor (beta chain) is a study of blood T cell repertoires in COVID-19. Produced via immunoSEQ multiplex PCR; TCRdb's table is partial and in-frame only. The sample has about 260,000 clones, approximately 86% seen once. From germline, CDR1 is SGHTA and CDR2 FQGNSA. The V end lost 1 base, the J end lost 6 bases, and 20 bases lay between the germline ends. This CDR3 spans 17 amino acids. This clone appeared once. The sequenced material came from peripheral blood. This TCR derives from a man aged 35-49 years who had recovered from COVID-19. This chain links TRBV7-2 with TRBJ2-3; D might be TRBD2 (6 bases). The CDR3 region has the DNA TGTGCCAGCAGCTTAGAGTCGGCGGGGCGGGCGTTGGATACGCAGTATTTT. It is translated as CASSLESAGRALDTQYF.